These 19 T cell receptor beta chains were all obtained from the same sample, sequenced in a study of glioma-infiltrating T cells after dendritic cell vaccination. Measured with immunoSEQ multiplex PCR; TCRdb has only the in-frame clones, and not every one. The sample lists about 82,000 clones; about 90% were seen once. This specimen consisted of blood, obtained before dendritic cell vaccination. These receptors were taken from a human donor with glioblastoma.

The chain links TRBV28 to TRBJ2-2, with 7 bases identical to TRBD1. The germline V gene has CDR1 MDHEN and CDR2 SYDVKM. J gave up 5 bases and V 6 bases, and 9 bases lay outside the gene matches. The CDR3 loop spans 15 amino acids. This CDR3 is CASSPGTAQTGELFF. The DNA of the CDR3 is TGTGCCAGCAGCCCCGGGACAGCTCAAACCGGGGAGCTGTTTTTT.

The V and J genes are TRBV2 and TRBJ2-3, with 8 bases that match TRBD1. Germline assignment: CDR1 SNHLY and CDR2 FYNNEI. This CDR3 is built from 15 residues. V shed 7 bases, J shed 2 bases, and the junction held 8 bases outside the gene matches. The CDR3 DNA follows: TGTGCCAGCATTAAACAGGGGGGCATCACAGATACGCAGTATTTT. It specifies CASIKQGGITDTQYF.

The chain couples TRBV5-6 to TRBJ2-7; 10 bases are a match to TRBD2. V was clipped by 4 bases and J by 6 bases; unmatched bases: 19. This CDR3 has 18 residues. Germline loops: CDR1 SGHDT, CDR2 YYEEEE. CDR3: CASSPGASGSGILGEQYF. The CDR3 DNA sequence: TGTGCCAGCAGCCCTGGGGCTAGCGGGAGCGGGATTCTGGGCGAGCAGTACTTC.

CDR3 in DNA: TGCGCCAGCAGCTTGAGGGGCGAAAAACTGTTTTTT. Protein: CASSLRGEKLFF. The chain employs TRBV5-1 and TRBJ1-4, with TRBD1 as a possible D gene (5 bases). The V gene lost 1 base and the J gene lost 8 bases, with 6 bases spanning the gap. The germline V gene has CDR1 SGHRS and CDR2 YFSETQ. This CDR3 spans 12 amino acids.

The chain uses TRBV7-9 and TRBJ2-1; 12 bases agree with TRBD1. The CDR3 extends over 15 amino acids. Germline V gives CDR1 SEHNR, CDR2 FQNEAQ (reference sequence). V shed 6 bases, J shed 9 bases, and the junction held 9 bases outside the gene matches. CDR3 region: CASRPRGTGGIEQFF. For the CDR3, the DNA is TGTGCCAGCAGGCCGCGGGGGACAGGGGGCATTGAGCAGTTCTTC.

The J gene is TRBJ2-7, the V gene TRBV11-3, with 9 bases fitting TRBD1. Germline V gene lookup returns CDR1 SGHNT and CDR2 YENEEA. The CDR3 loop spans 20 amino acids. V was clipped by 0 bases and J by 2 bases; unmatched bases: 17. The CDR3 DNA sequence: TGTGCCAGCAGCTTAGAGAAAACCGGGACAGGGCCCTCCCTTACCTACGAGCAGTACTTC. It yields the protein CASSLEKTGTGPSLTYEQYF.

The chain joins TRBV11-2 to TRBJ2-7, with D perhaps TRBD1 (6 bases). The V end lost 4 bases, the J end lost 1 base, and 14 bases lay between the germline ends. The CDR3 has 15 residues. Germline CDR1 is SGHAT and CDR2 is FQNNGV. CDR3 amino acids: CASSWRRGSSYEQYF. The CDR3 bases are TGTGCCAGCAGCTGGCGCAGGGGATCTTCCTACGAGCAGTACTTC.

The chain recombines TRBV5-6 with TRBJ2-7, with D possibly TRBD2 on 6 matching bases. Trimming cost V 1 base and J 3 bases, with 8 bases left between them. Germline CDR1 and CDR2: SGHDT and YYEEEE. The CDR3 loop spans 13 amino acids. The CDR3 sequence is CASSLLGSYEQYF. The CDR3 DNA reads TGTGCCAGCAGCTTGCTCGGGAGCTACGAGCAGTACTTC.

The rearrangement uses TRBV19 and TRBJ2-2; 7 bases map to TRBD2. The length of the CDR3 is 15 residues. The V gene end was trimmed by 6 bases and the J gene end by 5 bases; junction bases not matched to a gene: 9. The V gene's germline CDR1 is LNHDA and CDR2 SQIVND (reference sequence). This chain's CDR3 is CASRRPSGLTGELFF. CDR3 sequence (DNA): TGTGCCAGTAGGAGGCCTAGCGGCTTAACCGGGGAGCTGTTTTTT. Combining the CDR3 with reference TRBV19 and TRBJ2-2 gives the whole variable domain DGGITQSPKYLFRKEGQNVTLSCEQNLNHDAMYWYRQDPGQGLRLIYYSQIVNDFQKGDIAEGYSVSREKKESFPLTVTSAQKNPTAFYLCASRRPSGLTGELFFGEGSRLTVL.

The rearrangement uses TRBV5-1 and TRBJ1-1; D call uncertain. The V end lost 1 base, the J end lost 2 bases, and 12 bases lay between the germline ends. The CDR3 runs 15 residues. Germline-derived CDR1 and CDR2 are SGHRS and YFSETQ. CDR3 bases: TGCGCCAGCAGCTTGAATACTGATCGCAACACTGAAGCTTTCTTT. Protein sequence: CASSLNTDRNTEAFF.

This chain connects TRBV27 to TRBJ1-2; a weak D match, TRBD1 (5 bases). Trimming removed 4 bases from V and 8 bases from J, with 23 bases in between. The CDR3 spans 16 residues. Per the germline V gene, CDR1 is MNHEY and CDR2 is SMNVEV (reference sequence). The CDR3 loop reads CASSSDLGGREGGYTF. Written as DNA, the CDR3 is TGTGCCAGCAGTTCCGACCTTGGGGGACGGGAGGGAGGCTACACCTTC.

V is TRBV5-1 and J is TRBJ2-1; D may be TRBD1 (5 bases). There are 13 residues in the CDR3. Trimming stripped 0 bases from V and 7 bases from J, with 8 bases between. In germline, CDR1 is SGHRS, CDR2 YFSETQ. The CDR3 reads CASSLEGMNEQFF. CDR3 nucleotide sequence: TGCGCCAGCAGCTTGGAGGGGATGAATGAGCAGTTCTTC.

The count of this clone is one. V usage is TRBV7-9 and J usage is TRBJ2-7, with D possibly being TRBD1 (5 bases). The germline CDR1 and CDR2 sequences are SEHNR and FQNEAQ (reference sequence). Trimming took off 5 bases at V and 7 bases at J, with 21 bases between the two ends. This CDR3 region has 15 residues. The CDR3 here is CASSPLGQGTGEQYF. CDR3 nucleotides: TGTGCCAGCAGCCCCCTCGGGCAGGGCACCGGGGAGCAGTACTTC.

This clone was detected once. The chain couples TRBV5-1 to TRBJ2-5; possible D gene TRBD2, 5 bases. The tail of the sequence fits TRBJ2-7 better, so the J call may be wrong. The CDR3 extends over 13 amino acids. The germline gives CDR1 SGHRS, CDR2 YFSETQ. In DNA, the CDR3 is TGCGCCAGCAGTACCAGTGGGAGCTACGAGCAGTACTTC. Amino acids: CASSTSGSYEQYF.

This clone has just one count. J is TRBJ1-4 and V is TRBV29-1, with D possibly TRBD1 on 6 matching bases. Germline V gene lookup returns CDR1 SQVTM and CDR2 ANQGSEA. The V end lost 6 bases, the J end lost 4 bases, and 9 bases lay between the germline ends. The CDR3 is 12 residues long. CDR3 in DNA: TGCAGCGTCAGGGGCGGTAATGAAAAACTGTTTTTT. It encodes CSVRGGNEKLFF.

This clone showed up just a few times. The V and J genes are TRBV19 and TRBJ1-1; 8 nucleotides agree with TRBD1. CDR1 LNHDA and CDR2 SQIVND come from the germline V gene (reference sequence). Trimming removed 7 bases from V and 8 bases from J; junction bases left unmatched: 12. The CDR3 runs to 14 residues. As DNA, the CDR3 is TGTGCCAGTAAGCCCGGGTCCTCAGGGGGCGAAGCTTTCTTT. Translation gives CASKPGSSGGEAFF.

The J gene is TRBJ1-6, the V gene TRBV9, with TRBD1 as a possible D gene (6 bases). There are 16 residues in the CDR3. V was trimmed by 4 bases and J by 0 bases, leaving 11 bases between them. Germline V gene sequence: CDR1 SGDLS, CDR2 YYNGEE. The DNA for the CDR3 is TGTGCCAGCAGCTTAACGGACAGCTCCTATAATTCACCCCTCCACTTT. Translation: CASSLTDSSYNSPLHF.

This rearrangement joins TRBV5-1 to TRBJ2-1, with a tentative D call TRBD1 (6 bases). CDR1 is SGHRS and CDR2 is YFSETQ in the germline V gene. V lost 4 bases and J lost 9, with 8 bases in between. The CDR3 is made up of 11 amino acids. CDR3 bases: TGCGCCAGCAGCGAGGACAGTGAGCAGTTCTTC. It is translated as CASSEDSEQFF. The full variable domain, with the rest looked up from reference TRBV5-1 and TRBJ2-1, is KAGVTQTPRYLIKTRGQQVTLSCSPISGHRSVSWYQQTPGQGLQFLFEYFSETQRNKGNFPGRFSGRQFSNSRSEMNVSTLELGDSALYLCASSEDSEQFFGPGTRLTVL.

The chain combines TRBV7-3 with TRBJ2-1; weak D call: TRBD2 (7 bases). Germline CDR1 and CDR2: SGHTA and FQGTGA. The CDR3 spans 15 residues. Deletions cut 4 bases from V and 4 bases from J, with 14 bases between. The CDR3 sequence is CASSSQGGGYNEQFF. The CDR3 nucleotides read TGTGCCAGCAGCTCACAAGGGGGAGGGTACAATGAGCAGTTCTTC.